The 30 T cell receptor beta chains reported below all come from one sample, sequenced in a study of T-cell memory formation after mild COVID-19. TCRdb passed the 5' RACE reads through MiXCR, listing each CDR3 protein once. The profile shows approximately 300,000 distinct CDR3 sequences, roughly 15% of them singletons. Sequencing was done on a sample of PBMCs or a T cell subset sorted from them (not recorded which). These receptors were taken from a young man who had mild COVID-19 (a few samples of this study predate the infection). Cell type and time point are not known.

This clonotype was counted many times. This chain links TRBV10-2 with TRBJ1-1, with D possibly TRBD1 on 6 matching bases. Looked up from germline, CDR1 is WSHSY and CDR2 is SAAADI. This CDR3 spans 12 amino acids. V was pared by 3 bases and J by 7 bases, with 9 bases between. The CDR3 is CASSDLQGEAFF. CDR3 DNA: TGCGCCAGCAGTGACCTACAGGGTGAAGCTTTCTTT.

J is TRBJ2-5 and V is TRBV6-5; TRBD2 matches 11 bases. The trim removed 6 bases at V and 5 bases at J, leaving 8 bases unmatched. The CDR3 length is 15 residues. From germline, CDR1 is MNHEY and CDR2 SVGAGI. CDR3 sequence: CASRSIAGGRETQYF. CDR3 coding DNA: TGTGCCAGCAGGAGTATAGCGGGGGGGCGGGAGACCCAGTACTTC.

Only one count was recorded for this clonotype. V is TRBV20-1 and J is TRBJ2-7, with 8 bases aligning to TRBD2. This CDR3 is built from 18 residues. V was clipped by 0 bases and J by 3 bases; unmatched bases: 16. Germline lookup yields CDR1 DFQATT and CDR2 SNEGSKA (reference sequence). CDR3 nucleotide sequence: TGCAGTGCTAGAGATCTAGGTTTAGCGGGAAAGAATCTCTACGAGCAGTACTTC. This sequence encodes CSARDLGLAGKNLYEQYF.

This clonotype turned up a few times. The V and J genes are TRBV7-9 and TRBJ2-5, with 9 bases fitting TRBD1. This CDR3 has 12 amino acids. V lost 8 bases and J lost 4; bases outside the gene matches: 2. Germline CDR1 is SEHNR and CDR2 is FQNEAQ (reference sequence). CDR3 protein: CASHRGLETQYF. Written as DNA, the CDR3 is TGTGCCAGCCACAGGGGGCTAGAGACCCAGTACTTC.

This clonotype was seen more than once but under ten times. V gene TRBV6-1 combines with J gene TRBJ2-3; TRBD2 is a possible D gene (6 bases). The CDR3 runs to 15 residues. Trimming took 3 bases from V and 0 from J, leaving 10 bases between them. Germline values: CDR1 MNHNS, CDR2 SASEGT. The DNA of the CDR3 is TGTGCCAGCAGTGAGGGGGGATCTAGCACAGATACGCAGTATTTT. Translating gives CASSEGGSSTDTQYF.

This clonotype was counted a few times. This chain joins TRBV7-3 and TRBJ2-1; D remains ambiguous. Trimming took off 2 bases at V and 6 bases at J, with 11 bases between the two ends. This CDR3 has 14 amino acids. Germline loops: CDR1 SGHTA, CDR2 FQGTGA. CDR3 sequence reads: CASSLYGPGNEQFF. The DNA for the CDR3 is TGTGCCAGCAGCTTATACGGGCCAGGCAATGAGCAGTTCTTC.

This clonotype was observed a few times. A much larger clonotype is one base distant, so this may be a read error. The chain recombines TRBV11-3 with TRBJ2-3, with 11 positions matching TRBD2. The CDR3 length is 14 residues. After removal of 5 bases from V and 4 bases from J, the junction contained 2 bases not matched to a gene. CDR1 is SGHNT, CDR2 YENEEA, per germline. The DNA of the CDR3 is TGTGCCAGCAGCGTAGCGGGGGGGCCAGATACGCAGTATTTT. Translating gives CASSVAGGPDTQYF.

The chain combines TRBV4-1 with TRBJ2-3; D possibly corresponds to TRBD2 (7 bases). Germline CDR1 is MGHRA and CDR2 is YSYEKL. The CDR3 consists of 17 residues. Trimming removed 3 bases at V and 1 base at J, with 17 bases between. The CDR3 nucleotides are TGCGCCAGCAGCCAGATGGGGGGCGGGGGCCGCACAGATACGCAGTATTTT. Protein: CASSQMGGGGRTDTQYF.

Notes on this clonotype: Possible read error: a much larger clone is one base away. The chain employs TRBV27 and TRBJ2-7; D may match TRBD1 or TRBD2 (6 bases each). The CDR3 runs 12 residues. Germline V gene lookup returns CDR1 MNHEY and CDR2 SMNVEV (reference sequence). The V and J ends lost 4 bases and 11 bases respectively, with 15 bases between them. The CDR3 coding sequence is TGTGCCAGCAGTTCCATTGGGGGGCGCGAGTACTTC. It specifies CASSSIGGREYF.

This clonotype was recorded a few times. This chain joins TRBV9 and TRBJ1-1; D not certain. The V end was cut by 0 bases, the J end by 0 bases, with 9 bases between. Germline CDR1 reads SGDLS; CDR2 reads YYNGEE. The CDR3 is 15 amino acids. CDR3 sequence reads: CASSVDHSMNTEAFF. CDR3 coding DNA: TGTGCCAGCAGCGTAGATCACAGCATGAACACTGAAGCTTTCTTT.

There are many counts of this clonotype. This chain connects TRBV7-3 to TRBJ2-1; 10 bases match TRBD2. Germline V CDR1 and CDR2: SGHTA, FQGTGA. V gave up 5 bases and J gave up 3 bases; unmatched junction bases: 4. The CDR3 has 15 amino acids. The CDR3 reads CASSLSGGVYNEQFF. In DNA form, the CDR3 reads TGTGCCAGCAGCCTGAGCGGGGGGGTCTACAATGAGCAGTTCTTC. The variable domain in full, completed from reference TRBV7-3 and TRBJ2-1, reads GAGVSQTPSNKVTEKGKYVELRCDPISGHTALYWYRQSLGQGPEFLIYFQGTGAADDSGLPNDRFFAVRPEGSVSTLKIQRTERGDSAVYLCASSLSGGVYNEQFFGPGTRLTVL.

This clonotype has only a few counts. For the CDR3, the DNA is TGCAGTGGGGGCGGGGGCCTTTACAATGAGCAGTTCTTC. Amino acids: CSGGGGLYNEQFF. The rearrangement links TRBV20-1 to TRBJ2-1; possible D gene TRBD2, 7 bases. The CDR3 is 13 residues long. Germline CDR1 DFQATT, CDR2 SNEGSKA (reference sequence). V was clipped by 7 bases and J by 4 bases, with 14 bases between them.

This clonotype turned up a few times. The chain couples TRBV20-1 to TRBJ2-7; perhaps D is TRBD1 or TRBD2 (6 bases each). Germline V gives CDR1 DFQATT, CDR2 SNEGSKA (reference sequence). The CDR3 extends over 13 amino acids. V lost 6 bases, J lost 3 bases, and 15 bases lay in between. The CDR3 loop is CSATRGLLYEQYF. CDR3 coding DNA: TGCAGTGCCACCCGGGGGCTTCTCTACGAGCAGTACTTC.

The sample holds a few counts of this clonotype. The chain joins TRBV12-3 or TRBV12-4 to TRBJ2-2; 7 bases fit TRBD1. CDR3 length: 16 amino acids. The trim removed 2 bases at V and 6 bases at J, leaving 9 bases unmatched. The DNA for the CDR3 is TGTGCCAGCAGTTTAAACGCAGGGGGAGTTGCCGGGGAGCTGTTTTTT. This sequence encodes CASSLNAGGVAGELFF.

This clonotype was seen a handful of times. The rearrangement links TRBV14 to TRBJ2-7; D is ambiguous. The germline V and J ends were trimmed by 3 bases and 0 bases, with 12 bases remaining between them. The germline V gene has CDR1 SGHDN and CDR2 FVKESK. The CDR3 consists of 15 residues. This chain's CDR3 is CASSHQRWFSYEQYV. The CDR3 DNA reads as TGTGCCAGCAGCCACCAACGGTGGTTCTCCTACGAGCAGTACGTC.

The CDR3 here is CATSGRARAGVAFF. The CDR3 DNA reads as TGTGCCACCAGCGGCCGGGCCAGGGCCGGGGTAGCTTTCTTT. The chain employs TRBV15 and TRBJ1-1; D is possibly TRBD1 (5 bases). CDR3 length: 14 residues. V was shortened by 5 bases and J by 10 bases, with 20 bases between the two germline ends. Germline V gene lookup returns CDR1 LNHNV and CDR2 YYDKDF (reference sequence).

This clonotype was picked up a small number of times. This sequence joins TRBV4-3 and TRBJ1-1; D might be TRBD1 (5 bases). CDR1 LGHNA and CDR2 YSLEER come from the germline V gene. CDR3 length equals 15 residues. Trimming took 3 bases from V and 1 from J, leaving 12 bases between them. The DNA for the CDR3 is TGCGCCAGCAGCCAGGAGGCAACAGGGAACACTGAAGCTTTCTTT. It yields the protein CASSQEATGNTEAFF.

CDR3 in amino acids: CASSAAEGLAGGYEQFF. The CDR3 nucleotides read TGTGCCAGCAGCGCAGCCGAGGGACTAGCGGGGGGGTATGAGCAGTTCTTC. This sequence joins TRBV11-3 and TRBJ2-1; 16 bases match TRBD2. The junction had 9 bases not matched to a gene; V was cut back by 5 bases and J by 8 bases. This CDR3 has 17 residues. Germline CDR1 reads SGHNT; CDR2 reads YENEEA.

V usage is TRBV9 and J usage is TRBJ2-1; D is ambiguous. The CDR3 runs to 15 residues. Germline CDR1 SGDLS, CDR2 YYNGEE. With 4 bases removed from V and 6 bases from J, the gap between germline ends came to 17 bases. CDR3 sequence (DNA): TGTGCCAGCAGCCCCCGCGGTAAGGAGAGCAATGAGCAGTTCTTC. Protein: CASSPRGKESNEQFF.

The rearrangement uses TRBV6-5 and TRBJ2-3; 8 positions agree with TRBD2. Germline loops: CDR1 MNHEY, CDR2 SVGAGI. Trimming at V came to 7 bases and at J to 5 bases, leaving 14 bases not matched to a gene. The CDR3 length is 16 residues. The CDR3, as DNA: TGTGCCAGCAAGAGGGCTGGGGCTAGCGGGCGAGATACGCAGTATTTT. This codes for CASKRAGASGRDTQYF.

The V gene is TRBV29-1, the J gene TRBJ2-1, with 7 positions matching TRBD1. The V gene's germline CDR1 is SQVTM and CDR2 ANQGSEA. CDR3 length: 12 amino acids. Trimming took 6 bases from V and 8 from J; bases not matched to a gene: 7. This CDR3 reads CSVVDRLHEQFF. CDR3 DNA sequence: TGCAGCGTCGTGGACAGGCTCCATGAGCAGTTCTTC.

This clonotype occurred a few times. The chain combines TRBV29-1 with TRBJ2-5, with TRBD1 identical over 7 bases. CDR3 size: 13 residues. J lost 7 bases, V lost 2 bases, and 7 bases had no gene match. Germline V lookup: CDR1 SQVTM, CDR2 ANQGSEA. The CDR3 here is CSVEWGQSRTQYF. CDR3 nucleotides: TGCAGCGTTGAATGGGGACAGTCCAGGACCCAGTACTTC.

The chain carries TRBV30 and TRBJ1-6, with TRBD1 as a possible D gene (5 bases). The CDR3 covers 13 residues. V dropped 8 bases and J dropped 9 bases, with 17 bases sitting between them. Germline V lookup: CDR1 GTSNPN, CDR2 SVGIG (reference sequence). This CDR3 is CAKGEQEGSPLHF. The CDR3 DNA is TGTGCCAAAGGGGAACAGGAGGGTTCACCCCTCCACTTT.

This clonotype was seen at least ten times. The rearrangement joins TRBV12-3 or TRBV12-4 to TRBJ1-5; 7 nucleotides match TRBD1. V was clipped by 6 bases and J by 4 bases; unmatched bases: 15. The CDR3 covers 17 residues. CDR3: CASSEGSGRGQNQPQHF. Here the CDR3 DNA reads TGTGCCAGCAGCGAAGGGTCGGGTCGGGGACAGAATCAGCCCCAGCATTTT.

The chain joins TRBV20-1 to TRBJ2-7, with D uncertain. The germline V and J ends were trimmed by 5 bases and 0 bases, with 8 bases remaining between them. In germline, CDR1 is DFQATT, CDR2 SNEGSKA (reference sequence). This CDR3 is built from 12 residues. The CDR3 spells CSASDGSYEQYF. CDR3 nucleotides: TGCAGTGCTTCGGACGGCTCCTACGAGCAGTACTTC.

This clonotype was observed a handful of times. The V gene is TRBV7-8, the J gene TRBJ2-2, with 7 bases that match TRBD2. V lost 2 bases and J lost 0; bases outside the gene matches: 3. The CDR3 is 16 amino acids. Looked up from germline, CDR1 is SGHVS and CDR2 is FQNEAQ. Here the CDR3 reads CASSLLRESNTGELFF. CDR3 DNA: TGTGCCAGCAGCTTACTGCGGGAGTCGAACACCGGGGAGCTGTTTTTT.

V is TRBV6-6 and J is TRBJ2-7; 7 bases map to TRBD2. CDR3 size: 13 residues. The V and J ends lost 8 bases and 5 bases, in that order; junction bases with no gene match: 9. From germline, CDR1 is MNHNY and CDR2 SVGAGI (reference sequence). The CDR3 sequence: CASADGGRDEQYV. The CDR3 DNA reads TGTGCCAGCGCTGACGGAGGGAGGGACGAGCAGTACGTC.

Only a few counts were recorded for this clonotype. This sequence joins TRBV15 and TRBJ1-3; 9 bases match TRBD1. Germline-derived CDR1 and CDR2 are LNHNV and YYDKDF (reference sequence). V shed 5 bases and J 4 bases; nucleotides not matched to a gene: 9. This CDR3 comprises 16 residues. CDR3 protein: CATSPSTGTGGNTIYF. In DNA, the CDR3 is TGTGCCACCAGCCCAAGTACCGGGACAGGGGGAAACACCATATATTTT.

This clonotype showed up just once. The chain carries TRBV14 and TRBJ1-1; D is perhaps TRBD1 (5 bases). Germline V gives CDR1 SGHDN, CDR2 FVKESK. This CDR3 is 13 amino acids long. Trimming cost V 0 bases and J 10 bases, with 12 bases left between them. The CDR3 is CASSQDRQGRAFF. The CDR3 DNA follows: TGTGCCAGCAGCCAAGATCGGCAGGGTCGAGCTTTCTTT.

This clonotype was counted a few times. The chain couples TRBV29-1 to TRBJ1-2; 8 bases line up with TRBD1. Germline V lookup: CDR1 SQVTM, CDR2 ANQGSEA. This CDR3 is built from 12 residues. J lost 6 bases, V lost 2 bases, and 2 bases had no gene match. The CDR3 loop reads CSVEFRGHGYTF. As DNA, the CDR3 is TGCAGCGTTGAATTCAGGGGGCATGGCTACACCTTC.